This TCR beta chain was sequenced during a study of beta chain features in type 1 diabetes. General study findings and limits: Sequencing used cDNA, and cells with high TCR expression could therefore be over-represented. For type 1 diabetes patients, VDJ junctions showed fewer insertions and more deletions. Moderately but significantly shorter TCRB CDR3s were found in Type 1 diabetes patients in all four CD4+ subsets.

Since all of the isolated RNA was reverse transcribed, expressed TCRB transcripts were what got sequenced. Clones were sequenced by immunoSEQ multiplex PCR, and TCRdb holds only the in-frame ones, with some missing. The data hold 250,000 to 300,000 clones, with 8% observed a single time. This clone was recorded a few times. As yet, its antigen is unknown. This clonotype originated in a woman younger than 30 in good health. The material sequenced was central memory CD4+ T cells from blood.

The CDR3 DNA is TGTGCCAGCAGTGAAGAATGGGGGTCCGAGCAGTACGTC. Its translation is CASSEEWGSEQYV. The gene calls are TRBV2 and TRBJ2-7; D is tentatively TRBD1 or TRBD2 (5 bases each). Germline-derived CDR1 and CDR2 are SNHLY and FYNNEI. V lost 1 base and J lost 6, with 10 bases in between. The CDR3 spans 13 residues.